These 20 T cell receptor beta chains originate from one sample sequenced in a study of T cell responses to AZD1222 COVID-19 vaccine (dated by TCRdb to about 2021). What the time point label conveys for this sample: baseline before first vaccination. To prepare the library, the immunoSEQ multiplex PCR assay was applied. TCRdb retrieved this table from immuneACCESS and kept in-frame rearrangements only. Not all clones are present; in checked studies, unresolved V genes account for under half, and no reason is known for the remainder. The sample yields over 110,000 clones; roughly 89% were counted once. Around 1.7% of the sample lies in the top ten. The material sequenced was peripheral blood, taken on day 0 of AZD1222 vaccination. The receptors stem from an adult in good health.

This clone was recorded once. The DNA for the CDR3 is TGTGCCAGCAGTCCCCGCCAGGGGGCTTTTTGGCCCCAGCATTTT. Its protein product is CASSPRQGAFWPQHF. The rearrangement uses TRBV6-5 and TRBJ1-5, with 8 bases that match TRBD1. CDR1 and CDR2 (germline): MNHEY, SVGAGI. V dropped 5 bases and J dropped 9; count of bases not matched to a gene: 12. There are 15 residues in the CDR3.

This clone was seen just once. The chain couples TRBV11-3 to TRBJ1-5; D unclear. The CDR3 covers 17 residues. Trimming pared 1 base from V and 3 bases from J, leaving 16 bases between. Germline assignment: CDR1 SGHNT and CDR2 YENEEA. The CDR3 is CASSLAGPEWVNQPQHF. CDR3 sequence (DNA): TGTGCCAGCAGCTTAGCCGGACCAGAGTGGGTCAATCAGCCCCAGCATTTT.

CDR3 region: CASSYIRGPGAEAFF. The CDR3 DNA reads as TGTGCCAGCAGTTATATAAGGGGGCCTGGGGCTGAAGCTTTCTTT. The chain employs TRBV27 and TRBJ1-1; 7 bases are a match to TRBD1. Germline CDR1 MNHEY, CDR2 SMNVEV (reference sequence). The CDR3 totals 15 residues. V lost 4 bases, J lost 6 bases, and 11 bases stayed unmatched.

This clone occurred once. The V call is TRBV7-8, the J call TRBJ1-5; the D is unclear. V lost 3 bases and J lost 0, with 9 bases in between. This CDR3 contains 15 residues. From germline, CDR1 is SGHVS and CDR2 FQNEAQ. The CDR3, as DNA: TGTGCCAGCAGCTTTACGGGGATTAGCAATCAGCCCCAGCATTTT. Amino acids: CASSFTGISNQPQHF.

This clone has just a few counts. The chain recombines TRBV19 with TRBJ1-1; perhaps TRBD1 as D (5 bases). Per the germline V gene, CDR1 is LNHDA and CDR2 is SQIVND (reference sequence). The CDR3 extends over 14 amino acids. Deletions cut 5 bases from V and 1 base from J, with 11 bases between. CDR3 loop: CASSQGRWNTEAFF. DNA for the CDR3: TGTGCCAGTAGTCAGGGACGCTGGAACACTGAAGCTTTCTTT.

The chain joins TRBV19 to TRBJ2-4; 10 bases are shared with TRBD2. This CDR3 has 19 amino acids. Germline lookup yields CDR1 LNHDA and CDR2 SQIVND (reference sequence). J lost 3 bases, V lost 5 bases, and 16 bases had no gene match. As DNA, the CDR3 is TGTGCCAGTAGTGCATACAGGGGCACTAGCGGGAAGGACAAAAACATTCAGTACTTC. This sequence encodes CASSAYRGTSGKDKNIQYF.

The chain carries TRBV11-2 and TRBJ2-7, with D maybe TRBD2 (6 bases). The CDR3 extends over 15 amino acids. In germline, CDR1 is SGHAT, CDR2 FQNNGV. V lost 4 bases to trimming and J lost 0 bases, with 13 bases between them. DNA for the CDR3: TGTGCCAGCAGCTCGCTGCGGGACCGCTCCTACGAGCAGTACTTC. As protein: CASSSLRDRSYEQYF. Based on the CDR3 plus reference TRBV11-2 and TRBJ2-7, the full variable domain is EAGVAQSPRYKIIEKRQSVAFWCNPISGHATLYWYQQILGQGPKLLIQFQNNGVVDDSQLPKDRFSAERLKGVDSTLKIQPAKLEDSAVYLCASSSLRDRSYEQYFGPGTRLTVT.

V usage is TRBV5-4 and J usage is TRBJ2-3, with 7 bases lining up with TRBD2. Trimming cost V 2 bases and J 9 bases; bases outside gene matches: 12. Germline CDR1 and CDR2: SGHNT and YYREEE (reference sequence). The CDR3 is made up of 15 amino acids. CDR3 bases: TGTGCCAGCAGCTTAAAGAGCGGGGCTCCAGGGACGCAGTATTTT. Protein sequence: CASSLKSGAPGTQYF.

The V and J genes are TRBV30 and TRBJ1-5; D not resolved. The CDR3 length is 13 residues. Trimming removed 1 base from V and 5 bases from J, with 9 bases in between. The germline gives CDR1 GTSNPN, CDR2 SVGIG (reference sequence). The CDR3 sequence: CAWSAAVHQPQHF. For the CDR3, the DNA is TGTGCCTGGAGTGCCGCGGTCCATCAGCCCCAGCATTTT.

The chain recombines TRBV10-1 with TRBJ2-7; D is undetermined. This CDR3 has 12 residues. Trimming left V 4 bases short and J 5 bases short, with 9 bases between. The germline V gene has CDR1 WNHNN and CDR2 SYGVQD (reference sequence). DNA for the CDR3: TGCGCCAGCAGTGCTTCGTACCACGAGCAGTACTTC. This sequence encodes CASSASYHEQYF.

This clone has just a few counts. The V call is TRBV4-1, the J call TRBJ1-2; D possibly corresponds to TRBD1 (5 bases). V lost 0 bases to trimming and J lost 0 bases, with 8 bases between them. Germline CDR1 and CDR2: MGHRA and YSYEKL. The CDR3 runs to 15 residues. The CDR3 spells CASSQDAGPNYGYTF. CDR3 coding DNA: TGCGCCAGCAGCCAAGATGCAGGGCCTAACTATGGCTACACCTTC.

J is TRBJ2-2 and V is TRBV5-6; 7 nucleotides agree with TRBD2. CDR1 is SGHDT, CDR2 YYEEEE, per germline. Germline trimming cut 0 bases from V and 5 bases from J; bases unmatched to any gene: 1. The CDR3 length is 14 residues. The CDR3 sequence is CASSLGEGTGELFF. CDR3 in DNA: TGTGCCAGCAGCTTGGGGGAGGGGACCGGGGAGCTGTTTTTT. Drawing the rest from reference TRBV5-6 and TRBJ2-2, the complete variable domain is DAGVTQSPTHLIKTRGQQVTLRCSPKSGHDTVSWYQQALGQGPQFIFQYYEEEERQRGNFPDRFSGHQFPNYSSELNVNALLLGDSALYLCASSLGEGTGELFFGEGSRLTVL.

This chain connects TRBV6-1 to TRBJ1-5; 9 positions match TRBD1. The V gene's germline CDR1 is MNHNS and CDR2 SASEGT. This CDR3 is 15 amino acids long. The V gene end was trimmed by 3 bases and the J gene end by 7 bases; junction bases not matched to a gene: 7. CDR3 residues: CASSESGQGRQPQHF. The CDR3 coding sequence is TGTGCCAGCAGTGAGTCGGGACAGGGAAGGCAGCCCCAGCATTTT.

The V and J genes are TRBV6-1 and TRBJ1-5; D is unclear. V lost 2 bases, J lost 6 bases, and 8 bases lay in between. Germline CDR1 reads MNHNS; CDR2 reads SASEGT. The CDR3 has 13 amino acids. CDR3 protein: CASSEWVTQPQHF. CDR3 coding DNA: TGTGCCAGCAGTGAATGGGTTACTCAGCCCCAGCATTTT.

This chain joins TRBV6-4 and TRBJ1-1, with D perhaps matching TRBD1 (6 bases). The germline V and J ends were trimmed by 2 bases and 3 bases, with 13 bases remaining between them. This CDR3 spans 15 amino acids. CDR1 and CDR2 (germline): MRHNA, SNTAGT. CDR3 coding DNA: TGTGCCAGCAGTGACCCAGGGGCGGGTGACACTGAAGCTTTCTTT. As protein: CASSDPGAGDTEAFF.

J is TRBJ1-1 and V is TRBV19; perhaps TRBD1 as D (5 bases). Germline lookup yields CDR1 LNHDA and CDR2 SQIVND (reference sequence). The CDR3 runs to 18 residues. Between the trimmed V and J ends, which lost 5 bases and 4 bases, there was a span of 26 bases. Written as DNA, the CDR3 is TGTGCCAGTAGTCAATCCCCCAAGGTCGCCAGGGAGTTCACTGAAGCTTTCTTT. Amino acids: CASSQSPKVAREFTEAFF.

V and J are TRBV7-2 and TRBJ1-5; D is ambiguous. Germline lookup yields CDR1 SGHTA and CDR2 FQGNSA. The CDR3 has 14 residues. V was clipped by 1 base and J by 0 bases, with 4 bases between them. The CDR3 region has the DNA TGTGCCAGCAGCTTAGAATATAGCAATCAGCCCCAGCATTTT. Amino acids: CASSLEYSNQPQHF.

Here the CDR3 reads CASSIGRVLGRRANQPQHF. CDR3 nucleotide sequence: TGTGCCAGTAGTATAGGTCGGGTTTTAGGACGACGGGCAAATCAGCCCCAGCATTTT. The rearrangement links TRBV19 to TRBJ1-5; D uncertain. Trimming stripped 1 base from V and 4 bases from J, with 23 bases between. Germline V gene lookup returns CDR1 LNHDA and CDR2 SQIVND (reference sequence). This CDR3 has 19 amino acids.

The rearrangement uses TRBV19 and TRBJ1-1; no firm D call. The CDR3 contains 12 residues. The V end was cut by 6 bases, the J end by 6 bases, with 11 bases between. Per germline, CDR1 LNHDA and CDR2 SQIVND (reference sequence). The DNA of the CDR3 is TGTGCCAGTAGGGGCGGACCGGCTGAAGCTTTCTTT. Translating it yields CASRGGPAEAFF.

This clone was detected only once. The chain joins TRBV11-2 to TRBJ2-6, with unresolved D. Trimming shortened V by 5 bases and J by 2 bases, and 13 bases separated the two germline ends. The CDR3 totals 16 residues. CDR1 and CDR2 from the germline V gene are SGHAT and FQNNGV. In DNA, the CDR3 is TGTGCCAGCAGCCCGTGGGCGTCGGCTGGGGCCAACGTCCTGACTTTC. This codes for CASSPWASAGANVLTF.